The source of this TCR beta chain is a study of T cell changes during pregnancy in multiple sclerosis. TCRdb's copy holds only in-frame clones and misses some; the assay was immunoSEQ multiplex PCR. The sample holds tens of thousands of clones; about 93% are singletons and the top ten take 1.5% to 2%. Per the germline V gene, CDR1 is SGHDT and CDR2 is YYEEEE. The CDR3 length is 18 residues. Losses at the gene ends were 4 bases for V and 1 base for J; bases not matched to a gene: 11. This rearrangement joins TRBV5-6 to TRBJ2-5; 12 nucleotides align to TRBD2. This clonotype originated in a female donor in good health, enrolled as a control in a pregnancy study. The input for sequencing was peripheral blood, taken in the first trimester of pregnancy. The CDR3 DNA reads as TGTGCCAGCAGCATCCGACTAGCGGGAGTGGGCCGCCAAGAGACCCAGTACTTC. It translates to CASSIRLAGVGRQETQYF.